This section outlines one TCR beta chain sequence together with its context. In germline, CDR1 is SGHKS, CDR2 YYEKEE (reference sequence). V was shortened by 3 bases and J by 10 bases, with 16 bases between the two germline ends. This CDR3 has 13 amino acids. Measured with immunoSEQ multiplex PCR; TCRdb has only the in-frame clones, and not every one. The sample includes hundreds of thousands of clones, 85% to 90% of them seen just once. Participants had their cohort set by participant-reported clinical history. The data were taken from a study of blood T cell repertoires in COVID-19. This clonotype was sampled from a woman aged 30 to 39 who had recovered from COVID-19. The sequenced material came from PBMCs or T cells enriched from blood (not recorded which). The chain combines TRBV5-5 with TRBJ1-2; D unclear. The CDR3 loop is CASSSGVPQDYTF. Here the CDR3 DNA reads TGTGCCAGCAGCTCGGGAGTTCCCCAGGACTACACCTTC.